This T cell receptor beta chain was identified during a study of beta chain features in type 1 diabetes. Germline values: CDR1 SGHRS, CDR2 YFSETQ. The CDR3 consists of 13 residues. The germline V and J ends were trimmed by 0 bases and 6 bases, with 7 bases remaining between them. Sequencing targeted expressed TCRB transcripts, as all isolated RNA had been reverse transcribed. Clones were sequenced by immunoSEQ multiplex PCR, and TCRdb holds only the in-frame ones, with some missing. The data show about 360,000 clones, over 9.5% seen once. Study-wide results and caveats: In all four CD4+ subsets, TCRB CDR3 length was significantly, moderately reduced in type 1 diabetes.

This clone showed up just a few times. What it binds is not known. Other DNA sequences in this sample translate to the same CDR3. Sequencing was performed on naive CD4+ T cells from blood. This receptor was obtained from a woman under 30 with type 1 diabetes. The chain joins TRBV5-1 to TRBJ2-1, with TRBD1 as a possible D gene (6 bases). CDR3 sequence: CASSLDRVNEQFF. CDR3 bases: TGCGCCAGCAGCTTGGACAGGGTCAATGAGCAGTTCTTC.